What follows are 15 T cell receptor beta chains derived from one specimen sequenced in a study of blood T cell repertoires in COVID-19. Sequencing used immunoSEQ multiplex PCR; TCRdb keeps in-frame clones, though not all of them. The sample yields 150,000 to 160,000 clones, around 80% seen once. Sample: peripheral blood. All receptors come from a man aged 55 to 70 with acute or convalescent COVID-19.

CDR3 sequence: CASGASGLVISEQFF. In DNA, the CDR3 is TGTGCCAGCGGTGCATCGGGACTAGTAATTAGTGAGCAGTTCTTC. The V and J genes are TRBV2 and TRBJ2-1; the match to TRBD2 covers 8 bases. CDR1 is SNHLY, CDR2 FYNNEI, per germline. V trimming: 8 bases; J trimming: 9 bases; junction bases outside the gene matches: 15. CDR3 size: 15 residues.

The chain combines TRBV9 with TRBJ2-3, with 11 bases identical to TRBD1. The ends lost 0 bases at V and 5 bases at J; junction bases unmatched: 5. Per the germline V gene, CDR1 is SGDLS and CDR2 is YYNGEE. This CDR3 comprises 16 residues. The CDR3 bases are TGTGCCAGCAGCGTAGAGGGGACAGGGGGTGTAGATACGCAGTATTTT. It specifies CASSVEGTGGVDTQYF.

The chain joins TRBV7-9 to TRBJ1-2; TRBD1 is a possible D gene (5 bases). Trimming removed 9 bases from V and 0 bases from J, with 11 bases in between. This CDR3 has 13 residues. The germline gives CDR1 SEHNR, CDR2 FQNEAQ (reference sequence). CDR3 bases: TGTGCCAGTCGACTAGGGGCTAACTATGGCTACACCTTC. As protein: CASRLGANYGYTF.

The chain uses TRBV13 and TRBJ1-2; D is perhaps TRBD1 (5 bases). Per the germline V gene, CDR1 is PRHDT and CDR2 is FYEKMQ (reference sequence). Trimming stripped 1 base from V and 3 bases from J, with 9 bases between. This CDR3 has 14 residues. The CDR3 reads CASSLARADYGYTF. In DNA form, the CDR3 reads TGTGCCAGCAGCTTAGCCAGGGCCGACTATGGCTACACCTTC. The full variable domain, its missing parts supplied by reference TRBV13 and TRBJ1-2, is AAGVIQSPRHLIKEKRETATLKCYPIPRHDTVYWYQQGPGQDPQFLISFYEKMQSDKGSIPDRFSAQQFSDYHSELNMSSLELGDSALYFCASSLARADYGYTFGSGTRLTVV.

This chain connects TRBV5-1 to TRBJ2-7, with 9 positions matching TRBD1. The germline CDR1 and CDR2 sequences are SGHRS and YFSETQ. The CDR3 runs 14 residues. Unmatched junction bases numbered 8, after V lost 4 bases and J lost 6 bases. In nucleotides, the CDR3 is TGCGCCAGCAGCACAACAGGGGGCAGTGGCGAGCAGTACTTC. It yields the protein CASSTTGGSGEQYF. Drawing the rest from reference TRBV5-1 and TRBJ2-7, the complete variable domain is KAGVTQTPRYLIKTRGQQVTLSCSPISGHRSVSWYQQTPGQGLQFLFEYFSETQRNKGNFPGRFSGRQFSNSRSEMNVSTLELGDSALYLCASSTTGGSGEQYFGPGTRLTVT.

The chain links TRBV2 to TRBJ2-2; 7 bases match TRBD2. CDR3 length equals 15 residues. CDR1 is SNHLY and CDR2 is FYNNEI in the germline V gene. V dropped 9 bases and J dropped 4; count of bases not matched to a gene: 11. The CDR3 DNA follows: TGTGCCAGTACCGTTGGCGGGAGAAGCACCGGGGAGCTGTTTTTT. It codes for CASTVGGRSTGELFF.

CDR3 protein: CASSPLRDTRGTGELFF. DNA of the CDR3: TGTGCCAGCTCACCACTCCGGGACACTCGGGGCACCGGGGAGCTGTTTTTT. This rearrangement joins TRBV18 to TRBJ2-2; a weak D match, TRBD1 (6 bases). The CDR3 has 17 amino acids. The germline V gene has CDR1 KGHSH and CDR2 LQKENI. V lost 1 base and J 4 bases, leaving 16 bases between the germline ends.

In its sample, this clone was seen once. The CDR3 region is CAIRGSRAGREAFF. The DNA for the CDR3 is TGTGCCATCAGGGGGTCCAGGGCCGGCCGTGAAGCTTTCTTT. The chain joins TRBV10-3 to TRBJ1-1; perhaps TRBD1 as D (5 bases). CDR3 size: 14 residues. V gave up 6 bases and J gave up 7 bases, with 18 bases separating them. CDR1 ENHRY and CDR2 SYGVKD come from the germline V gene.

The V call is TRBV7-2, the J call TRBJ1-4, with 11 bases aligning to TRBD1. This CDR3 spans 17 amino acids. Germline CDR1 is SGHTA and CDR2 is FQGNSA. The ends lost 3 bases at V and 8 bases at J; junction bases unmatched: 11. CDR3 amino acids: CASSLGQGVGITEKLFF. CDR3 in DNA: TGTGCCAGCAGCTTGGGACAGGGGGTGGGGATAACCGAAAAACTGTTTTTT.

This clone was observed a few times. The V gene is TRBV20-1, the J gene TRBJ2-7, with D tentatively TRBD1 (6 bases). CDR1 is DFQATT, CDR2 SNEGSKA, per germline (reference sequence). This CDR3 spans 11 amino acids. Trimming removed 6 bases from V and 6 bases from J, with 12 bases in between. CDR3 loop: CSAGGRGEQYF. The CDR3 coding sequence is TGCAGTGCAGGAGGCAGGGGCGAGCAGTACTTC.

J is TRBJ2-7 and V is TRBV5-6, with 10 bases lining up with TRBD2. Trimming at V came to 0 bases and at J to 0 bases, leaving 3 bases not matched to a gene. The CDR3 runs 16 residues. Germline loops: CDR1 SGHDT, CDR2 YYEEEE. Here the CDR3 reads CASSLVGLASSYEQYF. CDR3 in DNA: TGTGCCAGCAGCTTGGTGGGACTAGCGAGCTCCTACGAGCAGTACTTC.

The J gene is TRBJ1-2, the V gene TRBV7-9, with no clear D. CDR3 length: 14 amino acids. Germline V gene lookup returns CDR1 SEHNR and CDR2 FQNEAQ (reference sequence). Between the trimmed V and J ends, which lost 1 base and 4 bases, there was a span of 10 bases. CDR3 loop: CASSLEVVSYGYTF. In DNA form, the CDR3 reads TGTGCCAGCAGCTTAGAAGTGGTTAGCTATGGCTACACCTTC.

The chain has TRBV28 and TRBJ1-2, with a weak D call TRBD1 (6 bases). V dropped 10 bases and J dropped 3 bases, with 15 bases sitting between them. This CDR3 contains 13 residues. Per the germline V gene, CDR1 is MDHEN and CDR2 is SYDVKM. CDR3 in amino acids: CAIRTGSDYGYTF. The CDR3 DNA reads as TGTGCCATCAGAACAGGGTCGGACTATGGCTACACCTTC.

The chain uses TRBV4-3 and TRBJ2-7; TRBD1 aligns across 7 bases. Germline values: CDR1 LGHNA, CDR2 YSLEER. The J segment lost 3 bases and the V segment lost 5 bases, leaving 7 bases of the junction unmatched. The CDR3 is made up of 14 amino acids. The CDR3 spells CASSTGTADYEQYF. The CDR3 coding sequence is TGCGCCAGCAGCACCGGGACAGCTGACTACGAGCAGTACTTC.

The table lists this clone with a few counts. This sequence joins TRBV6-5 and TRBJ1-1, with 8 nucleotides matching TRBD1. Germline V lookup: CDR1 MNHEY, CDR2 SVGAGI. J lost 0 bases, V lost 8 bases, and 8 bases had no gene match. The CDR3 has 15 amino acids. The CDR3 loop reads CASGAGGYMNTEAFF. CDR3 in DNA: TGTGCCAGCGGCGCAGGGGGCTATATGAACACTGAAGCTTTCTTT.